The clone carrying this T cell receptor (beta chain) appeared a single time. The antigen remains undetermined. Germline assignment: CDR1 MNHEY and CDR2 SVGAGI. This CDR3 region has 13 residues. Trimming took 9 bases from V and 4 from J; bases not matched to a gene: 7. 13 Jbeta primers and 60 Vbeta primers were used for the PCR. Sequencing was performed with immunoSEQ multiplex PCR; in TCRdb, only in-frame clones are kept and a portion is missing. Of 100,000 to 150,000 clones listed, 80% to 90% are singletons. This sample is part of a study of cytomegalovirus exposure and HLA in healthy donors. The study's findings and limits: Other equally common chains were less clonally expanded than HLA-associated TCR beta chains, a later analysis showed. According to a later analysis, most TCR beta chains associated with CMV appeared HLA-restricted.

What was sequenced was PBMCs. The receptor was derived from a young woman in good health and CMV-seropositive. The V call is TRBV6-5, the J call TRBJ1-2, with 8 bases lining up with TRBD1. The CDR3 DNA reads TGTGCCAGAGACAGGGGAGTGAGCTATGGCTACACCTTC. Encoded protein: CARDRGVSYGYTF.